The 9 T cell receptor beta chains presented below share a single source sample, sequenced in a study of CD8 T cells in ankylosing spondylitis (TCRdb year 2017). Results and caveats for the whole study, not just this receptor: Blood from ankylosing spondylitis patients appeared to be characterized by a TCR beta motif made up of under ten highly homologous amino acid variants.

Library generation was performed with 5' RACE. The listed sequencing device is Illumina HiSeq 2500. TCRdb passed the public sequencing reads through fastp at Q25 and MiXCR, retaining productive beta sequences. Each CDR3 protein appears once, grouped with its most common genes and DNA. This sample gives 800,000 to 900,000 distinct CDR3 sequences in total; about 10% of them show up just once. The ten largest clonotypes hold approximately 0.5% of the sample. These receptors have no known antigen. The sequencing sample was made of blood, either unsorted or a sorted T cell fraction (not recorded which). The origin of the receptors is a male donor with ankylosing spondylitis.

This clonotype was seen a few times. The rearrangement links TRBV20-1 to TRBJ2-1; 7 bases match TRBD2. Germline V lookup: CDR1 DFQATT, CDR2 SNEGSKA (reference sequence). The V segment lost 2 bases and the J segment 1 base; nucleotides outside the gene matches: 8. This CDR3 is 16 amino acids long. CDR3 nucleotides: TGCAGTGCTAGATCCTATCGGGGGGAATCCTACAATGAGCAGTTCTTC. The encoded protein is CSARSYRGESYNEQFF.

In its sample, this clonotype was seen a few times. This chain links TRBV4-3 with TRBJ1-1; D may be TRBD1 (6 bases). This CDR3 spans 17 amino acids. The V end lost 0 bases, the J end lost 7 bases, and 21 bases lay between the germline ends. Per germline, CDR1 LGHNA and CDR2 YSLEER. The CDR3 protein is CASSQDARGAAEDEAFF. The CDR3, as DNA: TGCGCCAGCAGCCAAGATGCGAGGGGGGCTGCTGAGGATGAAGCTTTCTTT.

The chain employs TRBV5-1 and TRBJ2-7; D unclear. CDR3 length equals 14 residues. The germline CDR1 and CDR2 sequences are SGHRS and YFSETQ. The V gene lost 4 bases and the J gene lost 1 base, with 12 bases spanning the gap. The CDR3 reads CASSVDGGSYEQYF. The DNA of the CDR3 is TGCGCCAGCAGCGTGGACGGCGGATCCTACGAGCAGTACTTC.

CDR3 amino acids: CAISEKVVRRRGVTYEQYF. Here the CDR3 DNA reads TGTGCCATCAGTGAGAAGGTGGTTAGGCGGAGAGGGGTAACCTACGAGCAGTACTTC. The chain combines TRBV10-3 with TRBJ2-7; D tentatively fits TRBD1 or TRBD2 (5 bases each). CDR3 length equals 19 residues. The V and J ends lost 2 bases and 2 bases respectively, with 25 bases between them. Per germline, CDR1 ENHRY and CDR2 SYGVKD.

This clonotype has at least ten counts. V usage is TRBV20-1 and J usage is TRBJ2-3; no clear D. From germline, CDR1 is DFQATT and CDR2 SNEGSKA (reference sequence). V was shortened by 4 bases and J by 0 bases, with 5 bases between the two germline ends. This CDR3 contains 12 residues. DNA for the CDR3: TGCAGTGCTACCCTGAGCACAGATACGCAGTATTTT. The encoded protein is CSATLSTDTQYF.

This chain joins TRBV7-2 and TRBJ2-1, with D tentatively TRBD2 (5 bases). From germline, CDR1 is SGHTA and CDR2 FQGNSA. The V and J ends lost 3 bases and 8 bases respectively, with 14 bases between them. This CDR3 region has 14 residues. The CDR3 DNA is TGTGCCAGCAGCTTGAGGGTCGGCCCCCATGAGCAGTTCTTC. Translation: CASSLRVGPHEQFF.

This clonotype occurred a few times. The V and J genes are TRBV24-1 and TRBJ2-2; no reliable D call. The CDR3 runs to 14 residues. Germline V gives CDR1 KGHDR, CDR2 SFDVKD. Deletions cut 3 bases from V and 6 bases from J, with 10 bases between. CDR3 region: CATSDPTVAGELFF. The DNA of the CDR3 is TGTGCCACCAGTGATCCAACAGTGGCCGGGGAGCTGTTTTTT.

The genes are TRBV30 and TRBJ1-4, with 9 positions matching TRBD1. The germline V gene has CDR1 GTSNPN and CDR2 SVGIG (reference sequence). CDR3 length equals 16 residues. After removal of 4 bases from V and 5 bases from J, the junction contained 11 bases not matched to a gene. CDR3 amino acids: CAWTAPWTGENEKLFF. In nucleotides, the CDR3 is TGTGCCTGGACCGCCCCATGGACAGGGGAAAATGAAAAACTGTTTTTT.

V gene TRBV20-1 combines with J gene TRBJ1-5; the D is unclear. The germline V and J ends were trimmed by 5 bases and 0 bases, with 5 bases remaining between them. Germline V gene sequence: CDR1 DFQATT, CDR2 SNEGSKA (reference sequence). The CDR3 is 12 amino acids. CDR3 sequence reads: CSASDSNQPQHF. As DNA, the CDR3 is TGCAGTGCTTCAGATAGCAATCAGCCCCAGCATTTT.